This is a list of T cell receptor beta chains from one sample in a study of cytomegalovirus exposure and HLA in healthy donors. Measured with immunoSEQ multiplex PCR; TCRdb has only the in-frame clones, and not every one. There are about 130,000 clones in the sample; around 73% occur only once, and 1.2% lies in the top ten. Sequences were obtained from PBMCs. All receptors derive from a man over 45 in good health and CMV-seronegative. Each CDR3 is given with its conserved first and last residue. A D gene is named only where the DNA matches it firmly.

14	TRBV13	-	CASSRQFSGNTIYF
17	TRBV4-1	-	CASSQPWTGAGGTEAFF
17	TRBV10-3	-	CAISESLGVLGNQPQHF
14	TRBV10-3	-	CAISERGSGNTIYF
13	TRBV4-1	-	CASSQEGGGEQYF
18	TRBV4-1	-	CASSQTIVKGEGNTEAFF
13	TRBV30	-	CAWSVQGAGELFF
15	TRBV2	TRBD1	CASSELRTGNYGYTF
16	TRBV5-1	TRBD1	CASSPGQRTNTGELFF
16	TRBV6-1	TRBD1	CASSEGAGGFSQPQHF
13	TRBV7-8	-	CASSLFMSGLAFF
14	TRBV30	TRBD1	CAWGQGLSGNTIYF
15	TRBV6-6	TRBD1	CASSSRDRSHYEQYF
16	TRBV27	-	CASSPRLITSTDTQYF
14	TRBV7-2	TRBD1	CASSLDRVVTEAFF
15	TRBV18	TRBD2	CASSPGTSGAYEQYF